This entry concerns a single T cell receptor (beta chain). Its antigen is unknown. These data originate in a study of T cell repertoires in cytomegalovirus infection. Regarding the study as a whole: Cumulative frequency of public TCR beta families picked out carriers of CMV plus the relevant HLA. CMV-specific HLA-C-restricted TCR beta clonotypes dominated the ex vivo response.

TCRdb analysed the reads with MiXCR anew, one entry per CDR3 protein. The sample includes a few hundred thousand distinct CDR3 sequences, roughly 18% of them seen just once. The germline V gene encodes CDR1 MDHEN and CDR2 SYDVKM. The CDR3 contains 16 residues. The V and J ends lost 3 bases and 4 bases respectively, with 18 bases between them. The chain employs TRBV28 and TRBJ2-5; D may be TRBD2 (7 bases). The sample was PBMCs. The sequence was collected from a human donor in good health (CMV status not recorded). Some clones in this sample may be carry-over from other donors' samples. For the CDR3, the DNA is TGTGCCAGCAGTTTGGGGGGGGCCTTCTCCCGAGAGACCCAGTACTTC. It yields the protein CASSLGGAFSRETQYF.